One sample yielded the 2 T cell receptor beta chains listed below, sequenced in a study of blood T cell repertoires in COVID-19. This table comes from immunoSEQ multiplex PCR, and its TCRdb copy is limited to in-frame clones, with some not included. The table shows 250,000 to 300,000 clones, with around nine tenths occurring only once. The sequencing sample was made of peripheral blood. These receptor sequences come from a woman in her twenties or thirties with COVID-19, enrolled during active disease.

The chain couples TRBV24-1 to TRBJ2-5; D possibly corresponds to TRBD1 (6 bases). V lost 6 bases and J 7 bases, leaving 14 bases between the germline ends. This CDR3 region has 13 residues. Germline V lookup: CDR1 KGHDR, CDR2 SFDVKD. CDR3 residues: CATSHPIGGTQYF. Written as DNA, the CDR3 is TGTGCCACCAGTCACCCCATAGGGGGGACCCAGTACTTC.

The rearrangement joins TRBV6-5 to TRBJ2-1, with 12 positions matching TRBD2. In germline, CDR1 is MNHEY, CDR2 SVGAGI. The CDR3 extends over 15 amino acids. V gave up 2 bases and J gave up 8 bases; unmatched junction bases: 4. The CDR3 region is CASSYRASGRDEQFF. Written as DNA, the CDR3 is TGTGCCAGCAGTTACCGGGCTAGCGGGAGGGATGAGCAGTTCTTC.